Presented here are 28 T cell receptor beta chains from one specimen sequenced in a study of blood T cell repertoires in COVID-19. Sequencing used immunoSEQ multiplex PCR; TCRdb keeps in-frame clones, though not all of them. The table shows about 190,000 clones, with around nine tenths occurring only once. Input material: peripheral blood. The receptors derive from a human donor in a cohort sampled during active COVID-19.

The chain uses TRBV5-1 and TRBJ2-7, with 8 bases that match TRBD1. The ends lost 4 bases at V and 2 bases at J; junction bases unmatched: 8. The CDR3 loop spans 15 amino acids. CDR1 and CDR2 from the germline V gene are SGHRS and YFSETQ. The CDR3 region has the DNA TGCGCCAGCAGCCAACAGGGGGAAATCCCCTACGAGCAGTACTTC. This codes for CASSQQGEIPYEQYF.

CDR3 protein: CASSRGGANEKLFF. The CDR3 DNA sequence: TGTGCCAGCAGTCGGGGAGGGGCTAATGAAAAACTGTTTTTT. The chain couples TRBV6-5 to TRBJ1-4, with D tentatively TRBD1 (5 bases). The V end was cut by 5 bases, the J end by 3 bases, with 10 bases between. The CDR3 totals 14 residues. CDR1 is MNHEY, CDR2 SVGAGI, per germline.

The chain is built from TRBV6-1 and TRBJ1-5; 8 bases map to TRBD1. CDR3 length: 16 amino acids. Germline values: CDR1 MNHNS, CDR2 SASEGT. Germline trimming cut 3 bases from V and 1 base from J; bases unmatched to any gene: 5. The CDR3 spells CASSDWTGSSNQPQHF. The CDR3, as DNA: TGTGCCAGCAGTGACTGGACAGGGTCGAGCAATCAGCCCCAGCATTTT.

The CDR3 sequence: CASSSPGTVRNSPLHF. The CDR3 region has the DNA TGTGCCAGCAGTTCCCCCGGCACAGTCCGTAATTCACCCCTCCACTTT. This chain joins TRBV28 and TRBJ1-6; D ambiguous. V was clipped by 4 bases and J by 6 bases, with 16 bases between them. The CDR3 is made up of 16 amino acids. Germline V CDR1 and CDR2: MDHEN, SYDVKM.

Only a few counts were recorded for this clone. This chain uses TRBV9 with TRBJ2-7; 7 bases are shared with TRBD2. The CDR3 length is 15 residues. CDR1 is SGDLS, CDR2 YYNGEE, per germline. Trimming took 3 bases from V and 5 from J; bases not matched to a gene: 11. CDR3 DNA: TGTGCCAGCAGCGGATGGGGGAGGGCCTTCGACGAGCAGTACTTC. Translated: CASSGWGRAFDEQYF.

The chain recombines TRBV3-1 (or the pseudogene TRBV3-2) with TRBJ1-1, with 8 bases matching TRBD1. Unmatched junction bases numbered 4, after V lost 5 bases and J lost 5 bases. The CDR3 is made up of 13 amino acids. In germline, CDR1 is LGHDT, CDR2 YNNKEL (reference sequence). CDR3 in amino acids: CASSARQGTEAFF. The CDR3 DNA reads TGTGCCAGCAGCGCCAGACAGGGGACTGAAGCTTTCTTT.

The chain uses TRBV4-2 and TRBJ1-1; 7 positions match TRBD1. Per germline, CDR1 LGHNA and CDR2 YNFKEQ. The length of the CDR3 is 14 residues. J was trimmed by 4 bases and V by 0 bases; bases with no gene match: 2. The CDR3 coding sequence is TGTGCCAGCAGCCAAGACAGGGGGTCCACTGAAGCTTTCTTT. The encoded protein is CASSQDRGSTEAFF.

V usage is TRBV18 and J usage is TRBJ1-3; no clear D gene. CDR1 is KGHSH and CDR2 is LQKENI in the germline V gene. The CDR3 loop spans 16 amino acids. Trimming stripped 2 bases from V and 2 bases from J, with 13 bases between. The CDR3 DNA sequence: TGTGCCAGCTCACCAGTCGGTTCCACCACTGGAAACACCATATATTTT. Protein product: CASSPVGSTTGNTIYF.

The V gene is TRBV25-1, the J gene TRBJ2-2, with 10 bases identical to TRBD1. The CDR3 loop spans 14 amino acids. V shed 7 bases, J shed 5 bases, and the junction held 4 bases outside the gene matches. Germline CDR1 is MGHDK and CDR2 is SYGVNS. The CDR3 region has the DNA TGTGCCAGCATCGGGACAGGGGTTACCGGGGAGCTGTTTTTT. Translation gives CASIGTGVTGELFF.

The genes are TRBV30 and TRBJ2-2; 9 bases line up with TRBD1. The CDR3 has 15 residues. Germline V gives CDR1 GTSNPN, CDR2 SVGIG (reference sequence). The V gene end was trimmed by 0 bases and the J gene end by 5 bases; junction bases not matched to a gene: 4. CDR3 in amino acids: CAWSVKTGGTGELFF. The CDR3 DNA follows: TGTGCCTGGAGTGTTAAGACAGGGGGGACCGGGGAGCTGTTTTTT.

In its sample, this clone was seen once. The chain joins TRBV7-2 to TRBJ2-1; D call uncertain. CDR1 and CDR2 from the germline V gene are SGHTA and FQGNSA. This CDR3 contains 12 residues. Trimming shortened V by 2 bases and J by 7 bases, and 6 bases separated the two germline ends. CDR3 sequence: CASSLLENEQFF. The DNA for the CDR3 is TGTGCCAGCAGCTTACTGGAGAATGAGCAGTTCTTC.

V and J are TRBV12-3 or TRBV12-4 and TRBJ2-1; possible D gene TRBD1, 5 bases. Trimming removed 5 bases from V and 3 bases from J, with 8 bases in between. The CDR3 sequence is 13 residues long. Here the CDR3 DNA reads TGTGCCAGCAGTAGGACATACTACAATGAGCAGTTCTTC. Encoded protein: CASSRTYYNEQFF.

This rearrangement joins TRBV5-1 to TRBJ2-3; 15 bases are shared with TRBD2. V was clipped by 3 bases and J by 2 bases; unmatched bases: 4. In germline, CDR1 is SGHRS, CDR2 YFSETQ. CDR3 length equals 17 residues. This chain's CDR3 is CASSSGLAGGSTDTQYF. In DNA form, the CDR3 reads TGCGCCAGCAGCTCGGGACTAGCGGGGGGATCCACAGATACGCAGTATTTT.

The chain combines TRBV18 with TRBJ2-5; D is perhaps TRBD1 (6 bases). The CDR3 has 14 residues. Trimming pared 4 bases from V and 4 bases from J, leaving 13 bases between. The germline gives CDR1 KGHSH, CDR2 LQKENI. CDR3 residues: CASSLGALAETQYF. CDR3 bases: TGTGCCAGCTCACTGGGGGCCCTCGCAGAGACCCAGTACTTC. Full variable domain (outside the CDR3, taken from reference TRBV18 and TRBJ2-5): NAGVMQNPRHLVRRRGQEARLRCSPMKGHSHVYWYRQLPEEGLKFMVYLQKENIIDESGMPKERFSAEFPKEGPSILRIQQVVRGDSAAYFCASSLGALAETQYFGPGTRLLVL.

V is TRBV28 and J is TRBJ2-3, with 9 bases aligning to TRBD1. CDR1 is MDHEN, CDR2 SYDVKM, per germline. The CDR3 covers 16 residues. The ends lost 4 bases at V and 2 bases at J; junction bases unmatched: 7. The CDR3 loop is CASSSPGTGSTDTQYF. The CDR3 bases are TGTGCCAGCAGTTCCCCCGGGACAGGGTCCACAGATACGCAGTATTTT.

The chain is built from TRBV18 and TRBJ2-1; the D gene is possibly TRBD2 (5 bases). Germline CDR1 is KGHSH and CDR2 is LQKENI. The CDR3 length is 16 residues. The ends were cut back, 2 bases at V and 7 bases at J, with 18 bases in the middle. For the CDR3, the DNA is TGTGCCAGCTCACCATCGACCGTCCCCTCGGGGAATGAGCAGTTCTTC. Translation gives CASSPSTVPSGNEQFF.

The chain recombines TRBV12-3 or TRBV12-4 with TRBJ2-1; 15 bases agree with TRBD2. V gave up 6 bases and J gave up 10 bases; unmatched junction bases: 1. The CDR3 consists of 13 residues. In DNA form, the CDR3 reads TGTGCCAGCAGAGGACTAGCGGGAGGGGAGCAGTTCTTC. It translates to CASRGLAGGEQFF.

The CDR3 DNA reads as TGTGCCAGCAGTGAAGCTCCGGGACAGGGGGTCACCGGGGAGCTGTTTTTT. This translates into CASSEAPGQGVTGELFF. The V gene is TRBV2, the J gene TRBJ2-2, with 11 bases identical to TRBD1. In germline, CDR1 is SNHLY, CDR2 FYNNEI. The CDR3 is 17 amino acids. V lost 0 bases and J lost 4; bases outside the gene matches: 4. The entire variable domain, with the rest obtained from reference TRBV2 and TRBJ2-2, is as follows: EPEVTQTPSHQVTQMGQEVILRCVPISNHLYFYWYRQILGQKVEFLVSFYNNEISEKSEIFDDQFSVERPDGSNFTLKIRSTKLEDSAMYFCASSEAPGQGVTGELFFGEGSRLTVL.

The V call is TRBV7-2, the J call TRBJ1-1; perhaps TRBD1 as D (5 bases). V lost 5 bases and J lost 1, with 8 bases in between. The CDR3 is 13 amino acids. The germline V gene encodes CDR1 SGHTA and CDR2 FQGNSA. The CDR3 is CASSPRENTEAFF. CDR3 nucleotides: TGTGCCAGCAGCCCCAGGGAGAACACTGAAGCTTTCTTT. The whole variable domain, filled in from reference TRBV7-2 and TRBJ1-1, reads GAGVSQSPSNKVTEKGKDVELRCDPISGHTALYWYRQSLGQGLEFLIYFQGNSAPDKSGLPSDRFSAERTGGSVSTLTIQRTQQEDSAVYLCASSPRENTEAFFGQGTRLTVV.

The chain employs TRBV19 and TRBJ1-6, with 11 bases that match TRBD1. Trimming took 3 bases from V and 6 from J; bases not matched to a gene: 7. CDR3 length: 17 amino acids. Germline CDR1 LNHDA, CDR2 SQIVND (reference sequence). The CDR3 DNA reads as TGTGCCAGTAGTATCTACCCTGGGACAGGGGGTAATTCACCCCTCCACTTT. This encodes CASSIYPGTGGNSPLHF.

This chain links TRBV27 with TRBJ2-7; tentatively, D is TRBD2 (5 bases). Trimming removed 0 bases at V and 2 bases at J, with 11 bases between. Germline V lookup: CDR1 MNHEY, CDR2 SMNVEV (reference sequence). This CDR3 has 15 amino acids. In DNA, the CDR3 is TGTGCCAGCAGTTTATCCGGGATGACTACCTACGAGCAGTACTTC. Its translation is CASSLSGMTTYEQYF.

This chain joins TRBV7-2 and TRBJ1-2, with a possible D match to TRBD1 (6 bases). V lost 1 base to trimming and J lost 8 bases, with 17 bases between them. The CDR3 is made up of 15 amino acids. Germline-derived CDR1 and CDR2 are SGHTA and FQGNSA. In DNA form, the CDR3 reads TGTGCCAGCAGCTTAGAAAAAGCCAGGGGAGCAGGCTACACCTTC. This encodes CASSLEKARGAGYTF.

CDR3: CASGRDRLYEQYF. In DNA, the CDR3 is TGTGCCAGCGGACGGGACAGACTCTACGAGCAGTACTTC. The chain is built from TRBV11-2 and TRBJ2-7, with TRBD1 matching 7 bases. V was clipped by 8 bases and J by 3 bases; unmatched bases: 7. The CDR3 length is 13 residues. Germline V gives CDR1 SGHAT, CDR2 FQNNGV.

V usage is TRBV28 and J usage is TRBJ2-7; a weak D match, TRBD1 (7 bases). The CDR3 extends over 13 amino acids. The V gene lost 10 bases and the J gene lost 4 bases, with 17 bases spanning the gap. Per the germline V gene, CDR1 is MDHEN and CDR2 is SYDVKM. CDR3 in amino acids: CATTTGDFYEQYF. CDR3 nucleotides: TGTGCCACTACCACAGGGGACTTTTACGAGCAGTACTTC.

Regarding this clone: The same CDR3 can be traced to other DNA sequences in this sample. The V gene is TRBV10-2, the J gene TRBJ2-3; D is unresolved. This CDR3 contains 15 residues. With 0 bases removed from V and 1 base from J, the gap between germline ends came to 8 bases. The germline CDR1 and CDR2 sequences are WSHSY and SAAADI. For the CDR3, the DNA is TGCGCCAGCAGTGAGTCGCCGGTCCGCACAGATACGCAGTATTTT. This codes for CASSESPVRTDTQYF.

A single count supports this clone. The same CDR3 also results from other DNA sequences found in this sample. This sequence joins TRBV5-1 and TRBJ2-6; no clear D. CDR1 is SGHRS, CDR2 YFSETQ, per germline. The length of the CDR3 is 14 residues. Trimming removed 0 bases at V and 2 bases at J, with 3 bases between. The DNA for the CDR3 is TGCGCCAGCAGCTTGGTAGCTGGGGCCAACGTCCTGACTTTC. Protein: CASSLVAGANVLTF.

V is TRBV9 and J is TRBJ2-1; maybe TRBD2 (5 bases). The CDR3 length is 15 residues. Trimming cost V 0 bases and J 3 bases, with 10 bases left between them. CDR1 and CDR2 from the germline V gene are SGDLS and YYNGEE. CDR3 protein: CASSVEAVLYNEQFF. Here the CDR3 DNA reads TGTGCCAGCAGCGTAGAAGCGGTTCTCTACAATGAGCAGTTCTTC.

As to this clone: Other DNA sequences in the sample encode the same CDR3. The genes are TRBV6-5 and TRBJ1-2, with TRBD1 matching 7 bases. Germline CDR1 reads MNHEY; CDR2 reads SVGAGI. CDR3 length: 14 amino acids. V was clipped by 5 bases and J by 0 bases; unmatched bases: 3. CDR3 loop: CASSRQGSNYGYTF. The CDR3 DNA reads TGTGCCAGCAGTAGACAGGGATCTAACTATGGCTACACCTTC.